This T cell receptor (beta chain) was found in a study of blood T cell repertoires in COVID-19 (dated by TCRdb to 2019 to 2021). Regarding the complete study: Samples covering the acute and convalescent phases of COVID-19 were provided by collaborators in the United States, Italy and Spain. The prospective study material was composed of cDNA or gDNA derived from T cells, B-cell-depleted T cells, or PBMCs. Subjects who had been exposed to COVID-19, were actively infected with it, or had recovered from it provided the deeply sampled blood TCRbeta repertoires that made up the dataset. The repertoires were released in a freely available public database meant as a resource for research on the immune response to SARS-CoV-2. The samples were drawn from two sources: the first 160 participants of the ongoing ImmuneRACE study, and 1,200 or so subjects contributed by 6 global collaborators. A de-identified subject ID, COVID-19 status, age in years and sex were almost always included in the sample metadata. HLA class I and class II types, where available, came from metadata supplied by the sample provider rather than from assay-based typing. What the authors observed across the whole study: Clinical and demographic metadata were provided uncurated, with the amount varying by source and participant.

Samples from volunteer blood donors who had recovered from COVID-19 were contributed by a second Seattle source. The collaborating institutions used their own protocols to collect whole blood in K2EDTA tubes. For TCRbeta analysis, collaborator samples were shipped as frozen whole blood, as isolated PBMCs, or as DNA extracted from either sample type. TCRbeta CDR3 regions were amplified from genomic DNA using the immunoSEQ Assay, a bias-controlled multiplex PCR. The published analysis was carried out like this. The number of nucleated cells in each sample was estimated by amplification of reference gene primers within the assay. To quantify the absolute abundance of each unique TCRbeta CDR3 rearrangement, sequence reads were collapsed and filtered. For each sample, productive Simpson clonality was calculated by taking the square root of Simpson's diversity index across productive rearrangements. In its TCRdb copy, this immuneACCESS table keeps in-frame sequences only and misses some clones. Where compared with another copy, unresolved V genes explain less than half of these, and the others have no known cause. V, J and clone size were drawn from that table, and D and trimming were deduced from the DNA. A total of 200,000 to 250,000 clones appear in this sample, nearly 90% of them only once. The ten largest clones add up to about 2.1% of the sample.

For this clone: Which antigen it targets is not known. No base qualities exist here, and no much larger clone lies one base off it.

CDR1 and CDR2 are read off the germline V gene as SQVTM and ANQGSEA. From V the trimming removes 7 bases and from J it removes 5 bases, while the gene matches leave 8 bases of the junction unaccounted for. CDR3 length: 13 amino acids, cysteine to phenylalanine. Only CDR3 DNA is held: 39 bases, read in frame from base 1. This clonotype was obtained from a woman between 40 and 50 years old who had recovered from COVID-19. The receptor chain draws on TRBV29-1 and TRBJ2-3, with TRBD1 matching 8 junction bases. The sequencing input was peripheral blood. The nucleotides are TGCAGCGACCCAGGGGGCGCGGAAGATACGCAGTATTTT. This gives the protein CSDPGGAEDTQYF.